This entry features one T cell receptor beta chain sequence. The antigen remains unidentified. This entry is derived from a study of CD8 T cells in Susac syndrome. Study conclusions and caveats: The CD4+ T cell repertoires in Susac syndrome were not clonally expanded. It was acknowledged in the study that its TCR sequencing and HLA analysis involved a relatively small number of individuals.

Reverse transcription used roughly 0.45 to 1 ug RNA and random hexamers. TCR beta CDR3 was amplified by immunoSEQ multiplex PCR. This amplification extended across 54 Vbeta and 13 Jbeta segments. MiXCR, run by TCRdb on the immunoSEQ multiplex PCR reads, gives a single entry per CDR3 protein. This table has about 240,000 distinct CDR3 sequences, 90% to 97% appearing once. The germline CDR1 and CDR2 sequences are GTSNPN and SVGIG (reference sequence). This CDR3 has 14 amino acids. V lost 8 bases to trimming and J lost 2 bases; unmatched junction nucleotides: 8. The sequence was collected from a human donor with Susac syndrome. The chain couples TRBV30 to TRBJ2-3; 9 bases fit TRBD2. The source material was CD4+ T cells from PBMCs. DNA of the CDR3: TGTGCCCGAACCGGGACTAGCTTCACAGATACGCAGTATTTT. This sequence encodes CARTGTSFTDTQYF. The whole variable domain, filled in from reference TRBV30 and TRBJ2-3, reads SQTIHQWPATLVQPVGSPLSLECTVEGTSNPNLYWYRQAAGRGLQLLFYSVGIGQISSEVPQNLSASRPQDRQFILSSKKLLLSDSGFYLCARTGTSFTDTQYFGPGTRLTVL.